The 14 T cell receptor beta chains in this list originate from one sample, sequenced in a study of Graves' ophthalmopathy and Graves' hyperthyroidism. RNA transcripts were the source from which TCR beta CDR3 regions were amplified. An opening RT-PCR round employed HTBI primers and preceded a second-round multiplex PCR. TCRdb redid the calling of the multiplex PCR reads with MiXCR, one entry per CDR3 protein. The data contain around 470,000 distinct CDR3 sequences, under 15% of them singletons. Sequencing used blood. These receptor sequences come from a woman in her 30s with Graves' ophthalmopathy.

Comment on this clonotype: Given a much more abundant clone one base away, this may be a read error. The chain recombines TRBV10-3 with TRBJ2-7; D is possibly TRBD2 (5 bases). Germline V CDR1 and CDR2: ENHRY, SYGVKD. The CDR3 runs 14 residues. CDR3 protein: CATHQDFNAYDQYF. The CDR3, as DNA: TGTGCCACCCACCAGGACTTCAACGCCTACGATCAGTACTTC.

This clonotype has a count of ten or more. The rearrangement joins TRBV28 to TRBJ1-6; D gene unclear. Germline V gives CDR1 MDHEN, CDR2 SYDVKM. The CDR3 is 13 residues long. V lost 5 bases and J 5 bases, leaving 7 bases between the germline ends. CDR3 bases: TGTGCCAGCAGTGGAAGTCATAATTCACCCCTCCACTTT. Translation gives CASSGSHNSPLHF.

CDR3 residues: CASSSRTGGGQYF. In DNA, the CDR3 is TGTGCCAGCAGCTCCCGGACAGGCGGGGGGCAGTACTTC. The chain combines TRBV6-1 with TRBJ2-7; the D gene could be TRBD1 or TRBD2 (7 bases each). From germline, CDR1 is MNHNS and CDR2 SASEGT. V lost 6 bases to trimming and J lost 9 bases, with 18 bases between them. This CDR3 has 13 residues.

This clonotype was observed at least ten times. The chain is built from TRBV7-8 and TRBJ2-7; 7 positions agree with TRBD2. The CDR3 extends over 15 amino acids. Trimming at V came to 4 bases and at J to 2 bases, leaving 8 bases not matched to a gene. Germline CDR1 and CDR2: SGHVS and FQNEAQ. CDR3 sequence (DNA): TGTGCCAGCAGCTCGAGGGAGGGGAGTGCCTACGAGCAGTACTTC. It encodes CASSSREGSAYEQYF.

This clonotype was found a few times. The genes are TRBV2 and TRBJ2-7; 9 positions match TRBD2. Trimming took 7 bases from V and 8 from J; bases not matched to a gene: 15. The length of the CDR3 is 15 residues. The germline gives CDR1 SNHLY, CDR2 FYNNEI. The CDR3 coding sequence is TGTGCCAGCAACTATTTGGAGGTAGCGGGAGAGAAGCAGTACTTC. It yields the protein CASNYLEVAGEKQYF.

This clonotype was recorded at least ten times. In DNA, the CDR3 is TGTGCCAGCACCTCACAACGCCGCCTGGGGATGTACGAGCAGTACTTC. Translation gives CASTSQRRLGMYEQYF. The V gene is TRBV6-5, the J gene TRBJ2-7, with unresolved D. Between the trimmed V and J ends, which lost 7 bases and 4 bases, there was a span of 23 bases. CDR1 is MNHEY, CDR2 SVGAGI, per germline. This CDR3 has 16 amino acids.

This clonotype was seen a few times. This chain connects TRBV6-1 to TRBJ2-7, with no clear D. The V end lost 2 bases, the J end lost 5 bases, and 7 bases lay between the germline ends. The CDR3 is made up of 12 amino acids. Germline CDR1 is MNHNS and CDR2 is SASEGT. CDR3 region: CASSETSNEQYF. CDR3 in DNA: TGTGCCAGCAGTGAAACGTCTAACGAGCAGTACTTC.

This clonotype was counted ten times or more. The rearrangement joins TRBV12-3 or TRBV12-4 to TRBJ2-5, with TRBD1 identical over 8 bases. The CDR3 runs to 15 residues. V trimming: 5 bases; J trimming: 7 bases; junction bases outside the gene matches: 12. The CDR3 region is CASSKGQAIARTQYF. The CDR3 nucleotides read TGTGCCAGCAGTAAGGGACAGGCAATTGCAAGGACCCAGTACTTC.

This clonotype was seen ten or more times. This chain links TRBV9 with TRBJ2-7; 7 nucleotides match TRBD2. V lost 3 bases and J lost 0; bases outside the gene matches: 6. This CDR3 region has 15 residues. CDR1 and CDR2 (germline): SGDLS, YYNGEE. CDR3 residues: CASSAWDYTSYEQYF. CDR3 coding DNA: TGTGCCAGCAGCGCCTGGGACTACACCTCCTACGAGCAGTACTTC.

This clonotype appeared many times. The chain is built from TRBV9 and TRBJ1-2; TRBD1 is a possible D gene (5 bases). The CDR3 consists of 14 residues. Trimming pared 0 bases from V and 6 bases from J, leaving 12 bases between. Germline values: CDR1 SGDLS, CDR2 YYNGEE. The CDR3 here is CASSVGGGANGYTF. The CDR3 DNA is TGTGCCAGCAGCGTAGGAGGAGGGGCCAATGGCTACACCTTC.

This clonotype occurred many times. The chain is built from TRBV6-1 and TRBJ2-7; 7 bases align to TRBD1. This CDR3 has 13 amino acids. Trimming cost V 4 bases and J 4 bases; bases outside gene matches: 4. The germline V gene has CDR1 MNHNS and CDR2 SASEGT. The CDR3 DNA follows: TGTGCCAGCAGTGTTTTGGGACAGTACGAGCAGTACTTC. Amino acids: CASSVLGQYEQYF.

This clonotype was observed many times. The chain links TRBV6-2 or TRBV6-3 to TRBJ2-7; 12 bases are shared with TRBD2. The germline V gene encodes CDR1 MNHEY and CDR2 SVGEGT. After removal of 2 bases from V and 0 bases from J, the junction contained 11 bases not matched to a gene. This CDR3 region has 19 residues. The CDR3 region is CASSYRLAGGPRSSYEQYF. As DNA, the CDR3 is TGTGCCAGCAGTTACAGGCTAGCGGGGGGGCCCCGCAGCTCCTACGAGCAGTACTTC.

This clonotype came up many times. V and J are TRBV6-1 and TRBJ2-7; 10 bases fit TRBD2. The ends lost 6 bases at V and 6 bases at J; junction bases unmatched: 8. The CDR3 is made up of 14 amino acids. The V gene's germline CDR1 is MNHNS and CDR2 SASEGT. The CDR3 here is CASSPGLAVSEQYF. The CDR3 DNA sequence: TGTGCCAGCAGCCCTGGACTAGCGGTGAGCGAGCAGTACTTC.

Many counts were recorded for this clonotype. This chain uses TRBV5-1 with TRBJ2-7; D gene ambiguous. Germline-derived CDR1 and CDR2 are SGHRS and YFSETQ. The CDR3 consists of 15 residues. The V end was cut by 1 base, the J end by 2 bases, with 13 bases between. CDR3 in DNA: TGCGCCAGCAGCTTGTATTTGAGTGGGCCCTACGAGCAGTACTTC. It specifies CASSLYLSGPYEQYF. The full variable domain, rest sourced from reference TRBV5-1 and TRBJ2-7, is KAGVTQTPRYLIKTRGQQVTLSCSPISGHRSVSWYQQTPGQGLQFLFEYFSETQRNKGNFPGRFSGRQFSNSRSEMNVSTLELGDSALYLCASSLYLSGPYEQYFGPGTRLTVT.